The clone carrying this T cell receptor (beta chain) was counted a few times. Its target is unknown. CDR1 is MNHNS and CDR2 is SASEGT in the germline V gene. J gave up 9 bases and V 5 bases, and 4 bases lay outside the gene matches. The CDR3 sequence is 14 residues long. The PCR was carried out with 60 Vbeta primers and 13 Jbeta primers. Assay used: immunoSEQ multiplex PCR; TCRdb lists only in-frame clones, some missing. The profile shows some 150,000 clones, around 82% of them singletons. These data belong to a study of cytomegalovirus exposure and HLA in healthy donors. These donors, healthy bone marrow donors, were studied. When sampled, the donors appeared nominally healthy, though they likely had unrecorded immune exposures. Study-wide findings and caveats: A highly shared variant cluster was judged a likely technical artifact. An analysis done earlier found most TCR beta V segments productive about 87% or about 30% of the time.

This TCR was recovered from a man aged 35-49 years in good health and CMV-seropositive. The sample comprised PBMCs. This sequence joins TRBV6-1 and TRBJ2-1; 13 positions agree with TRBD2. The CDR3 is CASSLRTSGSEQFF. CDR3 nucleotides: TGTGCCAGCAGTCTTCGGACTAGCGGGAGTGAGCAGTTCTTC.